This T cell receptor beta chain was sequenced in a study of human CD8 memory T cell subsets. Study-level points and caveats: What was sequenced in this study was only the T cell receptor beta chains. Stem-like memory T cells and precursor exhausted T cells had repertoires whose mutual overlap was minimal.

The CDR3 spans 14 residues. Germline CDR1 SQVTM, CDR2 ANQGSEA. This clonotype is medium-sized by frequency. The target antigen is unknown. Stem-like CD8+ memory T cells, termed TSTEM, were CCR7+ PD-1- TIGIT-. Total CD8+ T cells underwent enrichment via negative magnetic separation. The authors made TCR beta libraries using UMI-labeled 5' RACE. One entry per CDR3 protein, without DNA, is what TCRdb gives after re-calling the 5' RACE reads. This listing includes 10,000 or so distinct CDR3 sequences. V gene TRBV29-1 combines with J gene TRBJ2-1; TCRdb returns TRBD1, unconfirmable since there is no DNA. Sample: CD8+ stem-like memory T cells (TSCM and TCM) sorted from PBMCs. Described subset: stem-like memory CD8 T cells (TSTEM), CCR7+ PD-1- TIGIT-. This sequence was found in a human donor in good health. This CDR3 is CSAAWGGSYNEQFF.